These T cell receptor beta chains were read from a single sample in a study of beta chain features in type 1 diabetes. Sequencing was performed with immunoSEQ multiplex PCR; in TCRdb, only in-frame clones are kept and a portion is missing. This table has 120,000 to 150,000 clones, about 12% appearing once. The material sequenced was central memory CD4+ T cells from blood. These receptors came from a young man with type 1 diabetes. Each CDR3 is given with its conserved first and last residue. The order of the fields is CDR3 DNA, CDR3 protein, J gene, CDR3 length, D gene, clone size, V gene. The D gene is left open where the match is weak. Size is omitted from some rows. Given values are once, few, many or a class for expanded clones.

cdr3_nt: TGTGCCTGGAGTGGCGTTCCCCTGGGGTTCAATGAGCAGTTCTTC
cdr3_aa: CAWSGVPLGFNEQFF
j_call: TRBJ2-1
cdr3_length: 15
d_call: .
clone_size: .
v_call: TRBV30

cdr3_nt: TGTGCCAGCAGCATCCCCGGGACCGGGACTGAAGCTTTCTTT
cdr3_aa: CASSIPGTGTEAFF
j_call: TRBJ1-1
cdr3_length: 14
d_call: .
clone_size: few
v_call: TRBV5-6

cdr3_nt: TGCGCCAGCAGCCCTAGGGGGACAGGGGAGGCCGAGCAGTACTTC
cdr3_aa: CASSPRGTGEAEQYF
j_call: TRBJ2-7
cdr3_length: 15
d_call: TRBD1
clone_size: .
v_call: TRBV4-1

cdr3_nt: TGTGCCAGCAGTTACCAAGGGGGAGGGACATATGAGCAGTTCTTC
cdr3_aa: CASSYQGGGTYEQFF
j_call: TRBJ2-1
cdr3_length: 15
d_call: .
clone_size: .
v_call: TRBV6-5

cdr3_nt: TGTGCCTGGAGTGTTGGGGGCCCAGGGACCTTC
cdr3_aa: CAWSVGGPGTF
j_call: TRBJ1-2
cdr3_length: 11
d_call: .
clone_size: .
v_call: TRBV30

cdr3_nt: TGTGCCAGCAGCTTGCCGGGTGGGCGCCAGGAGACCCAGTACTTC
cdr3_aa: CASSLPGGRQETQYF
j_call: TRBJ2-5
cdr3_length: 15
d_call: .
clone_size: few
v_call: TRBV5-6

cdr3_nt: TGCGCCAGCAGCCAGACCACTCGGGACAGGGGTATCCAAGAGACCCAGTACTTC
cdr3_aa: CASSQTTRDRGIQETQYF
j_call: TRBJ2-5
cdr3_length: 18
d_call: TRBD1
clone_size: .
v_call: TRBV4-1

cdr3_nt: TGTGCCAGCAGCCCGGGACTAGCTTACAATGAGCAGTTCTTC
cdr3_aa: CASSPGLAYNEQFF
j_call: TRBJ2-1
cdr3_length: 14
d_call: TRBD2
clone_size: few
v_call: TRBV7-3

cdr3_nt: TGTGCCATCCGTCGACAGGGGGCCGATTCACCCCTCCACTTT
cdr3_aa: CAIRRQGADSPLHF
j_call: TRBJ1-6
cdr3_length: 14
d_call: TRBD1
clone_size: few
v_call: TRBV10-3

cdr3_nt: TGTGCCGATGGGACGGGGAACACTGAAGCTTTCTTT
cdr3_aa: CADGTGNTEAFF
j_call: TRBJ1-1
cdr3_length: 12
d_call: .
clone_size: few
v_call: TRBV6-1

cdr3_nt: TGTGCCAGTAGCCAAGGGTGGGACACCGGGGAGCTGTTTTTT
cdr3_aa: CASSQGWDTGELFF
j_call: TRBJ2-2
cdr3_length: 14
d_call: .
clone_size: few
v_call: TRBV19

cdr3_nt: TGTGCCTGTCCGGGACTAGCGGGGGTCAATGAGCAGTTCTTC
cdr3_aa: CACPGLAGVNEQFF
j_call: TRBJ2-1
cdr3_length: 14
d_call: TRBD2
clone_size: .
v_call: TRBV30

cdr3_nt: TGTGCCAGCTGTTCCTCTAGCACAGATACGCAGTATTTT
cdr3_aa: CASCSSSTDTQYF
j_call: TRBJ2-3
cdr3_length: 13
d_call: .
clone_size: .
v_call: TRBV7-7

cdr3_nt: TGTGCCAGCAGCACAAGACAGGACCACAATGAGCAGTTCTTC
cdr3_aa: CASSTRQDHNEQFF
j_call: TRBJ2-1
cdr3_length: 14
d_call: .
clone_size: .
v_call: TRBV7-9

cdr3_nt: TGTGCCAGCAGCTTAGGGACAGGGTTTAGTTATGGCTACACCTTC
cdr3_aa: CASSLGTGFSYGYTF
j_call: TRBJ1-2
cdr3_length: 15
d_call: TRBD1
clone_size: few
v_call: TRBV7-2

cdr3_nt: TGTGCCTGGAGTTCGGATAGCAATCAGCCCCAGCATTTT
cdr3_aa: CAWSSDSNQPQHF
j_call: TRBJ1-5
cdr3_length: 13
d_call: .
clone_size: few
v_call: TRBV30

cdr3_nt: TGTGCCAGCAGTTTGTTGGACACCCCTGGCTACACCTTC
cdr3_aa: CASSLLDTPGYTF
j_call: TRBJ1-2
cdr3_length: 13
d_call: .
clone_size: .
v_call: TRBV28

cdr3_nt: TGTGCCATCAGTGGGGGGGATACGCAGTATTTT
cdr3_aa: CAISGGDTQYF
j_call: TRBJ2-3
cdr3_length: 11
d_call: .
clone_size: .
v_call: TRBV10-3

cdr3_nt: TGTGCCAGCACCCTGGAGGCGGGGCAAGAGACCCAGTACTTC
cdr3_aa: CASTLEAGQETQYF
j_call: TRBJ2-5
cdr3_length: 14
d_call: .
clone_size: few
v_call: TRBV5-4

cdr3_nt: TGTGCCAGCAGTTTGAGGAGACAGGGAACAGATACGCAGTATTTT
cdr3_aa: CASSLRRQGTDTQYF
j_call: TRBJ2-3
cdr3_length: 15
d_call: TRBD1
clone_size: few
v_call: TRBV6-5

cdr3_nt: TGCGCCAGCAGCCAAGTCAGCAGTCCCTACGAGCAGTACTTC
cdr3_aa: CASSQVSSPYEQYF
j_call: TRBJ2-7
cdr3_length: 14
d_call: .
clone_size: few
v_call: TRBV4-1

cdr3_nt: TGTGCCAGCAGCCGTACGGACAATGAGCAGTTCTTC
cdr3_aa: CASSRTDNEQFF
j_call: TRBJ2-1
cdr3_length: 12
d_call: .
clone_size: few
v_call: TRBV7-8

cdr3_nt: TGTGCCTGGAGTACTGGGCCCCTCAGGCCCCAGCATTTT
cdr3_aa: CAWSTGPLRPQHF
j_call: TRBJ1-5
cdr3_length: 13
d_call: .
clone_size: few
v_call: TRBV30

cdr3_nt: TGTGCCAGCAGCTTTACAGGGGGCTTTCAGACACCCCTCCACTTT
cdr3_aa: CASSFTGGFQTPLHF
j_call: TRBJ1-6
cdr3_length: 15
d_call: TRBD1
clone_size: .
v_call: TRBV13

cdr3_nt: TGCGCCAGCAGCCTCGGGCGTCCTGATCTCGATGAGCAGTTCTTC
cdr3_aa: CASSLGRPDLDEQFF
j_call: TRBJ2-1
cdr3_length: 15
d_call: .
clone_size: .
v_call: TRBV5-1

cdr3_nt: TGTGCCACCGTCGACAGCTACGAGACTGAAGCTTTCTTT
cdr3_aa: CATVDSYETEAFF
j_call: TRBJ1-1
cdr3_length: 13
d_call: .
clone_size: .
v_call: TRBV10-3

cdr3_nt: TGCGCCAGCAGCCCTCAGATCTCTGGGGCCAACGTCCTGACTTTC
cdr3_aa: CASSPQISGANVLTF
j_call: TRBJ2-6
cdr3_length: 15
d_call: .
clone_size: few
v_call: TRBV4-3

cdr3_nt: TGTGCCAGCAGGGTACGGGCAGAGGGAACCTACGAGCAGTACTTC
cdr3_aa: CASRVRAEGTYEQYF
j_call: TRBJ2-7
cdr3_length: 15
d_call: .
clone_size: .
v_call: TRBV27

cdr3_nt: TGTGCCAGCTCACGGGGGGACAGTATGAACACTGAAGCTTTCTTT
cdr3_aa: CASSRGDSMNTEAFF
j_call: TRBJ1-1
cdr3_length: 15
d_call: TRBD1
clone_size: .
v_call: TRBV18

cdr3_nt: TGCAGCGTTGACAGCTTCGGGCACCGGAACACCGGGGAGCTGTTTTTT
cdr3_aa: CSVDSFGHRNTGELFF
j_call: TRBJ2-2
cdr3_length: 16
d_call: .
clone_size: few
v_call: TRBV29-1

cdr3_nt: TGTGCCAGCAGTGCCAGGACAGATCTCTACGAGCAGTACTTC
cdr3_aa: CASSARTDLYEQYF
j_call: TRBJ2-7
cdr3_length: 14
d_call: .
clone_size: few
v_call: TRBV2

cdr3_nt: TGTGCCAGCAGCTTAGGAGAAACTGGGGCCAACGTCCTGACTTTC
cdr3_aa: CASSLGETGANVLTF
j_call: TRBJ2-6
cdr3_length: 15
d_call: .
clone_size: .
v_call: TRBV7-2

cdr3_nt: TGTGCCAGCAGCTTCGGCAACCCGGAGGGCGAGCAGTACTTC
cdr3_aa: CASSFGNPEGEQYF
j_call: TRBJ2-7
cdr3_length: 14
d_call: .
clone_size: many
v_call: TRBV7-2

cdr3_nt: TGTGCCAGCAGTTACTCACAGGGTGATGAAAAACTGTTTTTT
cdr3_aa: CASSYSQGDEKLFF
j_call: TRBJ1-4
cdr3_length: 14
d_call: .
clone_size: .
v_call: TRBV6-5

cdr3_nt: TGCGCCAGCAGTGCCACAGTAACTAATGAAAAACTGTTTTTT
cdr3_aa: CASSATVTNEKLFF
j_call: TRBJ1-4
cdr3_length: 14
d_call: .
clone_size: .
v_call: TRBV10-2

cdr3_nt: TGTGCCAGCTCACCAGGGGCAGGGGAGTGGTCACCCCTCCACTTT
cdr3_aa: CASSPGAGEWSPLHF
j_call: TRBJ1-6
cdr3_length: 15
d_call: .
clone_size: few
v_call: TRBV18

cdr3_nt: TGTGCCAGCTCCCCCTGGCAGGGCCAAGAGACCCAGTACTTC
cdr3_aa: CASSPWQGQETQYF
j_call: TRBJ2-5
cdr3_length: 14
d_call: .
clone_size: .
v_call: TRBV28

cdr3_nt: TGCGCCAGCAGCCAAGATCCCCGGGACAGGGTGGAAGCTTTCTTT
cdr3_aa: CASSQDPRDRVEAFF
j_call: TRBJ1-1
cdr3_length: 15
d_call: TRBD1
clone_size: .
v_call: TRBV4-1

cdr3_nt: TGTGCCAGCAGCGCAATGGGACAGAGAAATGAGCAGTTCTTC
cdr3_aa: CASSAMGQRNEQFF
j_call: TRBJ2-1
cdr3_length: 14
d_call: TRBD1
clone_size: .
v_call: TRBV9

cdr3_nt: TGTGCCAGCAGCCAAGATCGGGAAGTCCTCCCCACTGAAGCTTTCTTT
cdr3_aa: CASSQDREVLPTEAFF
j_call: TRBJ1-1
cdr3_length: 16
d_call: .
clone_size: few
v_call: TRBV4-2

cdr3_nt: TGTGCCAGCAGTTCAGGGGATCAAGAGACCCAGTACTTC
cdr3_aa: CASSSGDQETQYF
j_call: TRBJ2-5
cdr3_length: 13
d_call: .
clone_size: .
v_call: TRBV28

cdr3_nt: TGTGCCAGCAGTCCAGGGGGGGGAAAGGGTCAAGAGACCCAGTACTTC
cdr3_aa: CASSPGGGKGQETQYF
j_call: TRBJ2-5
cdr3_length: 16
d_call: .
clone_size: few
v_call: TRBV6-6

cdr3_nt: TGTGCCAGCAGTTGGACCGAAGGCGATGAGCAGTTCTTC
cdr3_aa: CASSWTEGDEQFF
j_call: TRBJ2-1
cdr3_length: 13
d_call: .
clone_size: few
v_call: TRBV6-5

cdr3_nt: TGTGCCAGCAGCTTGGGGGTGGGCGAGACCCAGTACTTC
cdr3_aa: CASSLGVGETQYF
j_call: TRBJ2-5
cdr3_length: 13
d_call: .
clone_size: .
v_call: TRBV5-4

cdr3_nt: TGTGCTAGTGCCCCCGGACAGGGTAACACTGAAGCTTTCTTT
cdr3_aa: CASAPGQGNTEAFF
j_call: TRBJ1-1
cdr3_length: 14
d_call: TRBD1
clone_size: few
v_call: TRBV12-5

cdr3_nt: TGTGCCAGCAGCGGAACAGGGGCGCCGTCCTACGAGCAGTACTTC
cdr3_aa: CASSGTGAPSYEQYF
j_call: TRBJ2-7
cdr3_length: 15
d_call: TRBD1
clone_size: few
v_call: TRBV2

cdr3_nt: TGTGCCAGCAGCTCCTCGACTCGGGGGGGCACAGATACGCAGTATTTT
cdr3_aa: CASSSSTRGGTDTQYF
j_call: TRBJ2-3
cdr3_length: 16
d_call: TRBD2
clone_size: few
v_call: TRBV7-9

cdr3_nt: TGTGCCAGCAGCTTGCTTCCGACAGGGGGCAGGAGCGATACGCAGTATTTT
cdr3_aa: CASSLLPTGGRSDTQYF
j_call: TRBJ2-3
cdr3_length: 17
d_call: TRBD1
clone_size: .
v_call: TRBV5-4